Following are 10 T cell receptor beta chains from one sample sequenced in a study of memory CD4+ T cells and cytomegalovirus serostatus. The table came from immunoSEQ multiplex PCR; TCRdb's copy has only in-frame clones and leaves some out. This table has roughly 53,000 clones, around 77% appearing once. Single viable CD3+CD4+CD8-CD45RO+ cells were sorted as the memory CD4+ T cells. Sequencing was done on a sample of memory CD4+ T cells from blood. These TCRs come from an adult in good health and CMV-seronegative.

CDR3 sequence (DNA): TGTGCCACCAGCAGAGGGACAGAGGAGAACTATGGCTACACCTTC. Translating gives CATSRGTEENYGYTF. The genes are TRBV15 and TRBJ1-2; perhaps TRBD1 as D (6 bases). Germline V gene data show CDR1 as LNHNV and CDR2 as YYDKDF (reference sequence). The CDR3 contains 15 residues. V shed 1 base and J shed 2 bases, with 11 bases lying between them.

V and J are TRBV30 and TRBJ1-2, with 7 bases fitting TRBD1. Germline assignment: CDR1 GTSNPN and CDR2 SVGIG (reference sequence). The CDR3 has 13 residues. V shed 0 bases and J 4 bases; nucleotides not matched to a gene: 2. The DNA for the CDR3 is TGTGCCTGGAGTGTAGGACAGGCCTATGGCTACACCTTC. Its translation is CAWSVGQAYGYTF.

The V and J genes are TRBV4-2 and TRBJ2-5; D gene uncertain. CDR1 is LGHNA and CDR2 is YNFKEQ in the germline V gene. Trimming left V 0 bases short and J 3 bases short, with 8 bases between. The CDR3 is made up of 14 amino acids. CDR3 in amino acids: CASSQDKREETQYF. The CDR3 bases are TGTGCCAGCAGCCAAGATAAAAGGGAAGAGACCCAGTACTTC.

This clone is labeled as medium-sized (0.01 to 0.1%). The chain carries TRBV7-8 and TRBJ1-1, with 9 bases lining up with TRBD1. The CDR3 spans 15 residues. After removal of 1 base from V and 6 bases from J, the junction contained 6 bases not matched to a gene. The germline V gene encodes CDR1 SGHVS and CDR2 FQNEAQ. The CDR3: CASSLGGQGGAEAFF. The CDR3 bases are TGTGCCAGCAGCTTAGGGGGACAGGGTGGCGCTGAAGCTTTCTTT.

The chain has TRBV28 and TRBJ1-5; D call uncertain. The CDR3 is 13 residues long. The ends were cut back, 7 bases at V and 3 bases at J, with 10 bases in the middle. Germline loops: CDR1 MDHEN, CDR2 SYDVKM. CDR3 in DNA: TGTGCCAGCACCCCCGCCCTCAATCAGCCCCAGCATTTT. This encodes CASTPALNQPQHF.

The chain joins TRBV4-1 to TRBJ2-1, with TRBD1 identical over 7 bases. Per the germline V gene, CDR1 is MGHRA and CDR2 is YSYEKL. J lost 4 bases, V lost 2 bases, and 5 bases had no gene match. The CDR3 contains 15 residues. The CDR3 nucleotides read TGCGCCAGCAGCCAATCGGGGACAGCGTACAATGAGCAGTTCTTC. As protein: CASSQSGTAYNEQFF.

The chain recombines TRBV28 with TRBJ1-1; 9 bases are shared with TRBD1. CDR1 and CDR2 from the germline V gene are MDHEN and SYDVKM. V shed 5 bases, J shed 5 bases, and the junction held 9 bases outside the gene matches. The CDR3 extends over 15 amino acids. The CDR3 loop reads CASSTQGAGWTEAFF. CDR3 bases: TGTGCCAGCAGTACACAGGGGGCGGGGTGGACTGAAGCTTTCTTT.

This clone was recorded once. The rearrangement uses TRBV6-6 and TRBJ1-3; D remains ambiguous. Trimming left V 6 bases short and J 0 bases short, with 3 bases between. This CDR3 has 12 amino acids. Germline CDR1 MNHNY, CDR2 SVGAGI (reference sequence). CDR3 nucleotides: TGTGCCAGCAGCGACTCTGGAAACACCATATATTTT. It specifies CASSDSGNTIYF.

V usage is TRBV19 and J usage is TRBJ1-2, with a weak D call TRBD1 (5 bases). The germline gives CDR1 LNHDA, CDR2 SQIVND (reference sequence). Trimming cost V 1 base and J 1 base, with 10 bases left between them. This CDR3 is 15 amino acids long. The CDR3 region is CASSIAGGINYGYTF. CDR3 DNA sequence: TGTGCCAGTAGTATAGCCGGGGGGATTAACTATGGCTACACCTTC.

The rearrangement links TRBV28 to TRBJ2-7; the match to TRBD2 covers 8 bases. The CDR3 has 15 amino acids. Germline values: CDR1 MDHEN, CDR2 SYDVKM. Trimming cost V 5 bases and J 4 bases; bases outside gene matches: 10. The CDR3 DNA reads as TGTGCCAGCAGTCCCGGGGGGGGGTCCGGATACGAGCAGTACTTC. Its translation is CASSPGGGSGYEQYF.